Shown below are 18 T cell receptor beta chains from a single sample sequenced in a study of technical replicates of blood from a handful of donors. Profiled with immunoSEQ multiplex PCR; TCRdb holds only in-frame clones, not every one. The sample has 65,000 to 95,000 clones; over 90% are singletons. Sequencing used T cells isolated from PBMCs. These receptors all stem from a human donor in good health.

The rearrangement joins TRBV9 to TRBJ2-1; 7 positions agree with TRBD2. Looked up from germline, CDR1 is SGDLS and CDR2 is YYNGEE. The CDR3 extends over 16 amino acids. V shed 0 bases and J 4 bases; nucleotides not matched to a gene: 7. The CDR3 DNA reads as TGTGCCAGCAGCGTAGTCGGGCTAGCGGTTTACAATGAGCAGTTCTTC. This encodes CASSVVGLAVYNEQFF.

J is TRBJ1-1 and V is TRBV7-2; D is ambiguous. Trimming removed 1 base from V and 0 bases from J, with 12 bases in between. The CDR3 loop spans 16 amino acids. In germline, CDR1 is SGHTA, CDR2 FQGNSA. CDR3 region: CASSLGGSKLNTEAFF. Here the CDR3 DNA reads TGTGCCAGCAGCTTAGGAGGTAGCAAGCTGAACACTGAAGCTTTCTTT.

V usage is TRBV6-1 and J usage is TRBJ2-7; 14 positions match TRBD2. V lost 6 bases and J lost 2; bases outside the gene matches: 3. The CDR3 consists of 15 residues. The germline gives CDR1 MNHNS, CDR2 SASEGT. The CDR3, as DNA: TGTGCCAGCAGGGAGGGACTAGCGGGAGCCTACGAGCAGTACTTC. Its translation is CASREGLAGAYEQYF.

This chain uses TRBV7-3 with TRBJ1-1, with 7 positions matching TRBD1. Trimming removed 5 bases from V and 1 base from J; junction bases left unmatched: 16. Germline V gene lookup returns CDR1 SGHTA and CDR2 FQGTGA. The CDR3 is 18 residues long. CDR3 sequence (DNA): TGTGCCAGCAGCACTAACGGCAGACACCACAGGGGGAACACTGAAGCTTTCTTT. Amino acids: CASSTNGRHHRGNTEAFF. Together with reference TRBV7-3 and TRBJ1-1, the CDR3 gives the full variable domain: GAGVSQTPSNKVTEKGKYVELRCDPISGHTALYWYRQSLGQGPEFLIYFQGTGAADDSGLPNDRFFAVRPEGSVSTLKIQRTERGDSAVYLCASSTNGRHHRGNTEAFFGQGTRLTVV.

The gene calls are TRBV29-1 and TRBJ1-1; 10 bases are shared with TRBD1. V lost 7 bases, J lost 4 bases, and 6 bases stayed unmatched. The CDR3 extends over 13 amino acids. CDR1 is SQVTM, CDR2 ANQGSEA, per germline. CDR3 coding DNA: TGCAGCGCCGGGACAGGGGTGGGCACTGAAGCTTTCTTT. Its protein product is CSAGTGVGTEAFF.

This chain uses TRBV29-1 with TRBJ2-7, with 9 bases lining up with TRBD1. The V segment lost 7 bases and the J segment 4 bases; nucleotides outside the gene matches: 5. Germline V CDR1 and CDR2: SQVTM, ANQGSEA. The CDR3 has 12 amino acids. The CDR3 sequence: CSAGTGPYEQYF. The CDR3, as DNA: TGCAGCGCCGGGACAGGGCCTTACGAGCAGTACTTC.

The chain joins TRBV7-9 to TRBJ1-2; the match to TRBD1 covers 7 bases. Per the germline V gene, CDR1 is SEHNR and CDR2 is FQNEAQ (reference sequence). V lost 4 bases, J lost 6 bases, and 8 bases stayed unmatched. The CDR3 totals 14 residues. CDR3 DNA: TGTGCCAGCAGCTCACAGGGGAATATGGATGGCTACACCTTC. This encodes CASSSQGNMDGYTF. Together with reference TRBV7-9 and TRBJ1-2, the CDR3 gives the full variable domain: DTGVSQNPRHKITKRGQNVTFRCDPISEHNRLYWYRQTLGQGPEFLTYFQNEAQLEKSRLLSDRFSAERPKGSFSTLEIQRTEQGDSAMYLCASSSQGNMDGYTFGSGTRLTVV.

The chain links TRBV7-6 to TRBJ2-5; D gene uncertain. Trimming cost V 5 bases and J 7 bases, with 14 bases left between them. The CDR3 loop spans 13 amino acids. Germline CDR1 reads SGHVS; CDR2 reads FNYEAQ. CDR3: CASSPQQYGTQYF. Here the CDR3 DNA reads TGTGCCAGCAGCCCACAACAATATGGGACCCAGTACTTC.

The J gene is TRBJ1-1, the V gene TRBV29-1; 8 bases agree with TRBD1. This CDR3 has 12 residues. The J segment lost 6 bases and the V segment lost 6 bases, leaving 6 bases of the junction unmatched. Germline V gene lookup returns CDR1 SQVTM and CDR2 ANQGSEA. CDR3 DNA: TGCAGCGTCGGACAGGGTCTGGCTGAAGCTTTCTTT. Its protein is CSVGQGLAEAFF.

V gene TRBV6-1 combines with J gene TRBJ2-7, with D uncertain. V shed 5 bases and J shed 3 bases, with 8 bases lying between them. CDR1 is MNHNS and CDR2 is SASEGT in the germline V gene. This CDR3 is 12 amino acids long. DNA for the CDR3: TGTGCCAGCAGTTTGTCAGGCTACGAGCAGTACTTC. Translating it yields CASSLSGYEQYF.

V usage is TRBV6-6 and J usage is TRBJ1-4; no clear D. This CDR3 region has 15 residues. Germline loops: CDR1 MNHNY, CDR2 SVGAGI (reference sequence). Deletions cut 1 base from V and 7 bases from J, with 13 bases between. The CDR3 DNA sequence: TGTGCCAGCAGTTACTTTGCAGATGGGAGTGAAAAACTGTTTTTT. The encoded protein is CASSYFADGSEKLFF.

There are a few counts of this clone. The chain couples TRBV7-6 to TRBJ1-1, with TRBD1 as a possible D gene (5 bases). Germline CDR1 and CDR2: SGHVS and FNYEAQ. This CDR3 contains 14 residues. Trimming stripped 4 bases from V and 0 bases from J, with 9 bases between. CDR3 region: CASSSGLLNTEAFF. The CDR3 DNA reads TGTGCCAGCAGCTCGGGACTCCTGAACACTGAAGCTTTCTTT.

The chain combines TRBV2 with TRBJ2-7; 7 bases line up with TRBD1. The CDR3 loop spans 13 amino acids. V lost 8 bases, J lost 2 bases, and 6 bases stayed unmatched. Germline V gives CDR1 SNHLY, CDR2 FYNNEI. CDR3 in amino acids: CASDWGQPYEQYF. The CDR3 DNA reads TGTGCCAGCGACTGGGGACAGCCCTACGAGCAGTACTTC.

The rearrangement joins TRBV10-3 to TRBJ2-6, with 7 bases fitting TRBD1. The germline V gene has CDR1 ENHRY and CDR2 SYGVKD. V lost 0 bases and J lost 3; bases outside the gene matches: 2. This CDR3 spans 16 amino acids. In nucleotides, the CDR3 is TGTGCCATCAGTGAGTCGGGGACAGTTGGGGCCAACGTCCTGACTTTC. This gives the protein CAISESGTVGANVLTF.

This chain links TRBV5-6 with TRBJ2-7; a weak D match, TRBD2 (5 bases). Between the trimmed V and J ends, which lost 2 bases and 3 bases, there was a span of 18 bases. Germline values: CDR1 SGHDT, CDR2 YYEEEE. The CDR3 has 16 residues. CDR3 bases: TGTGCCAGCAGCTTAGAGGGAATTTTGAACCACTACGAGCAGTACTTC. Its protein is CASSLEGILNHYEQYF.

The chain joins TRBV5-5 to TRBJ2-7; 8 positions match TRBD1. Germline V CDR1 and CDR2: SGHKS, YYEKEE (reference sequence). CDR3 length: 14 amino acids. The V gene end was trimmed by 0 bases and the J gene end by 3 bases; junction bases not matched to a gene: 2. This CDR3 reads CASSLGQGIYEQYF. The CDR3 DNA is TGTGCCAGCAGCTTGGGACAGGGGATCTACGAGCAGTACTTC.

The V call is TRBV7-9, the J call TRBJ2-3; unclear D gene. The CDR3 is 12 residues long. CDR1 SEHNR and CDR2 FQNEAQ come from the germline V gene (reference sequence). Trimming left V 1 base short and J 8 bases short, with 7 bases between. CDR3 bases: TGTGCCAGCAGCTTAGACACGGGTACGCAGTATTTT. Residues: CASSLDTGTQYF.

The chain links TRBV30 to TRBJ2-1; 9 bases agree with TRBD1. The CDR3 covers 16 residues. Germline CDR1 reads GTSNPN; CDR2 reads SVGIG (reference sequence). Trimming took 2 bases from V and 5 from J; bases not matched to a gene: 10. The DNA for the CDR3 is TGTGCCTGGAGTCAAACCCGGACAGGGGAAGACAATGAGCAGTTCTTC. Residues: CAWSQTRTGEDNEQFF. Complete variable domain (other parts from reference TRBV30 and TRBJ2-1): SQTIHQWPATLVQPVGSPLSLECTVEGTSNPNLYWYRQAAGRGLQLLFYSVGIGQISSEVPQNLSASRPQDRQFILSSKKLLLSDSGFYLCAWSQTRTGEDNEQFFGPGTRLTVL.